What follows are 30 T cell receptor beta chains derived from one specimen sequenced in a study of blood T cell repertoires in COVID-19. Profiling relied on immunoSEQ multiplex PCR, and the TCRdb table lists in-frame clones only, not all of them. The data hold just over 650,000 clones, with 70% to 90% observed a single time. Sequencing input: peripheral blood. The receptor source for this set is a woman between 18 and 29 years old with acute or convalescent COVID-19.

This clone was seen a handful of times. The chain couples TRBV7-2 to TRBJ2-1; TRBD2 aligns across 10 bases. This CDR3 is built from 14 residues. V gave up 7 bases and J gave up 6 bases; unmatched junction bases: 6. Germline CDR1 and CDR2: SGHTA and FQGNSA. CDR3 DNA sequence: TGTGCCAGCAACAGCGGGGGGGCCTTCAATGAGCAGTTCTTC. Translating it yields CASNSGGAFNEQFF.

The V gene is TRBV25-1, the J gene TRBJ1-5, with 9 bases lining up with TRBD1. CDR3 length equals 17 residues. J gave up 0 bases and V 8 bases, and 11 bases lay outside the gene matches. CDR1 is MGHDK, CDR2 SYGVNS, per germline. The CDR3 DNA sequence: TGTGCCAGCCGAGCCCCCGGGACAGGGCATAGCAATCAGCCCCAGCATTTT. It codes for CASRAPGTGHSNQPQHF.

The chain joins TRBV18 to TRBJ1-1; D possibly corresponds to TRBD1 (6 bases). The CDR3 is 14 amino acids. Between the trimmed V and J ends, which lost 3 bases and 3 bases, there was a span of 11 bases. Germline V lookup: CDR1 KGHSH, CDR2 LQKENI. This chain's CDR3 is CASSPGTRYTEAFF. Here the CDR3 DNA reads TGTGCCAGCTCACCGGGGACACGATACACTGAAGCTTTCTTT.

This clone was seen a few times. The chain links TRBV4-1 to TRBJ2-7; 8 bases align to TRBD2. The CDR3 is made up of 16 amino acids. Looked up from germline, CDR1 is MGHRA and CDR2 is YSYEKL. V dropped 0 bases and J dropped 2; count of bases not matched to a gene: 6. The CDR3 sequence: CASSQDERGPAYEQYF. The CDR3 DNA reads TGCGCCAGCAGCCAAGACGAGCGGGGGCCAGCCTACGAGCAGTACTTC.

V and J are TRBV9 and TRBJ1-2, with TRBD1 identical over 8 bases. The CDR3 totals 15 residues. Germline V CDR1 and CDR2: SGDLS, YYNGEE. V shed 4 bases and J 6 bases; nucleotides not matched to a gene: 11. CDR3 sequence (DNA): TGTGCCAGCAGCTCCAGGACAGGGACGGGGCATGGCTACACCTTC. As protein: CASSSRTGTGHGYTF.

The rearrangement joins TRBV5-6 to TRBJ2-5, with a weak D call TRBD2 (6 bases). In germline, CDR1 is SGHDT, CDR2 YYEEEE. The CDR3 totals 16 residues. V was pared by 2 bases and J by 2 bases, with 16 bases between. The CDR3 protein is CASSLGLTGGQETQYF. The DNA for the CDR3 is TGTGCCAGCAGCTTAGGTCTAACTGGGGGGCAAGAGACCCAGTACTTC.

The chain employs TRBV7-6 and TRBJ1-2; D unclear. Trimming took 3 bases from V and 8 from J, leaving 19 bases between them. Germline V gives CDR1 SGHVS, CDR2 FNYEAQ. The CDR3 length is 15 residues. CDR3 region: CASSFPPIGNEGYTF. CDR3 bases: TGTGCCAGCAGCTTCCCACCCATCGGGAACGAAGGCTACACCTTC. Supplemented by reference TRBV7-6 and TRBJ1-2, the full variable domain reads GAGVSQSPRYKVTKRGQDVALRCDPISGHVSLYWYRQALGQGPEFLTYFNYEAQQDKSGLPNDRFSAERPEGSISTLTIQRTEQRDSAMYRCASSFPPIGNEGYTFGSGTRLTVV.

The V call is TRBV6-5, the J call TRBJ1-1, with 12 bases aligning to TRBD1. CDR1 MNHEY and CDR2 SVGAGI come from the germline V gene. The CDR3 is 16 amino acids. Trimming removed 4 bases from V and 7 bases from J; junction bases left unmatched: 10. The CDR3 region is CASSSTGTGGLFEAFF. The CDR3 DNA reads TGTGCCAGCAGTTCAACTGGGACAGGGGGCCTATTTGAAGCTTTCTTT.

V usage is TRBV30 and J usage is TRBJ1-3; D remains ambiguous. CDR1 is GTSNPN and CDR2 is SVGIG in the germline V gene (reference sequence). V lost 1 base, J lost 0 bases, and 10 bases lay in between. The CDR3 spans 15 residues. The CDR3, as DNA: TGTGCCTGGAGTGCGGGGAGATTCTCTGGAAACACCATATATTTT. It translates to CAWSAGRFSGNTIYF.

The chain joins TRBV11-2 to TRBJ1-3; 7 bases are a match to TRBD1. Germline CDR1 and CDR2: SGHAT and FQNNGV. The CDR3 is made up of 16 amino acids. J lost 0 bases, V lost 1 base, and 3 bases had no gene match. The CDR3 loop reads CASSLGQGLSGNTIYF. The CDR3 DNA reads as TGTGCCAGCAGCTTAGGACAGGGCCTCTCTGGAAACACCATATATTTT.

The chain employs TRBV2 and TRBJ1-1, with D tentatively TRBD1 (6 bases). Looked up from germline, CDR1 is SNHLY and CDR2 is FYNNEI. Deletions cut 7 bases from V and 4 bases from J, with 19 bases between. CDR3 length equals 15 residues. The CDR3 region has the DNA TGTGCCAGCACCTTGGGGGGGGCGGTAGGCACTGAAGCTTTCTTT. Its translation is CASTLGGAVGTEAFF. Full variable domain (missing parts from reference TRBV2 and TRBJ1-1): EPEVTQTPSHQVTQMGQEVILRCVPISNHLYFYWYRQILGQKVEFLVSFYNNEISEKSEIFDDQFSVERPDGSNFTLKIRSTKLEDSAMYFCASTLGGAVGTEAFFGQGTRLTVV.

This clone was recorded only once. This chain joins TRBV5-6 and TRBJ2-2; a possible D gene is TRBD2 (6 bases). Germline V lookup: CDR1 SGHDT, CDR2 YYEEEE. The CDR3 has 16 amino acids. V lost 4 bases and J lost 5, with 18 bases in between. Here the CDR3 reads CASSPWVAGYTGELFF. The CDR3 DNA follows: TGTGCCAGCAGCCCTTGGGTTGCGGGGTATACCGGGGAGCTGTTTTTT.

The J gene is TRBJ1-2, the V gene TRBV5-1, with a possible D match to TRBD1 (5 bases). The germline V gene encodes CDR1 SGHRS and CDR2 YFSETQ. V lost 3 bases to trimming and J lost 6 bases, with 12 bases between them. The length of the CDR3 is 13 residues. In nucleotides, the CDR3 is TGCGCCAGCAGCTGGTGGGGCTCGGATGGCTACACCTTC. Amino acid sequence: CASSWWGSDGYTF.

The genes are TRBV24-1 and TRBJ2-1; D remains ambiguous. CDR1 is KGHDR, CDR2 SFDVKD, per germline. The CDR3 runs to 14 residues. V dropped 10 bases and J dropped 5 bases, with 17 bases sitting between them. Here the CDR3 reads CATVGQTGDNEQFF. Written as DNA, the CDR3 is TGTGCCACGGTGGGTCAAACCGGAGACAATGAGCAGTTCTTC.

Written as DNA, the CDR3 is TGTGCCAGTACCCTCACAGGGTTGATCACTGAAGCTTTCTTT. This sequence encodes CASTLTGLITEAFF. This chain links TRBV19 with TRBJ1-1; TRBD1 might be the D (6 bases). The length of the CDR3 is 14 residues. Germline loops: CDR1 LNHDA, CDR2 SQIVND (reference sequence). The V gene lost 7 bases and the J gene lost 4 bases, with 16 bases spanning the gap.

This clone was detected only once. This CDR3 is CASSLRLAGVSTDTQYF. The CDR3, as DNA: TGTGCCAGCAGCTTGCGACTAGCGGGGGTTAGCACAGATACGCAGTATTTT. The rearrangement links TRBV5-5 to TRBJ2-3; the match to TRBD2 covers 12 bases. Germline V gene lookup returns CDR1 SGHKS and CDR2 YYEKEE (reference sequence). Germline trimming cut 1 base from V and 0 bases from J; bases unmatched to any gene: 3. The CDR3 is 17 residues long.

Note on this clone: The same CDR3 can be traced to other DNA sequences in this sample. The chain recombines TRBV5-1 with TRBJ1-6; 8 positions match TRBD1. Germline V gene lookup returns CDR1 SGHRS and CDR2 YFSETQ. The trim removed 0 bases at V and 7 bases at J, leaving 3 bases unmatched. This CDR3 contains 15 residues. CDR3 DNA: TGCGCCAGCAGCTTGGACAGGGGGGGCAATTCACCCCTCCACTTT. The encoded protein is CASSLDRGGNSPLHF.

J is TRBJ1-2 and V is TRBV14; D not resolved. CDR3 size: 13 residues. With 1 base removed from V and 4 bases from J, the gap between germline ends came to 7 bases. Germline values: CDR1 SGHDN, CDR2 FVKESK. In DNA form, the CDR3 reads TGTGCCAGCAGCCAAGTCCCGGGCTATGGCTACACCTTC. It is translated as CASSQVPGYGYTF.

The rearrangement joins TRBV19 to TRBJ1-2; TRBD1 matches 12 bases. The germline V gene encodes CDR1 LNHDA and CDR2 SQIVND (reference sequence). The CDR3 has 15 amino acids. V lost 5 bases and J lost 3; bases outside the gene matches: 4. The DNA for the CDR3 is TGTGCCAGTAGTCCCGGGGACAGGGGGCACTATGGCTACACCTTC. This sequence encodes CASSPGDRGHYGYTF.

CDR3: CASGKQGALNYGYTF. The CDR3 coding sequence is TGTGCCAGCGGCAAACAGGGGGCGCTAAACTATGGCTACACCTTC. This chain links TRBV7-6 with TRBJ1-2, with 9 positions matching TRBD1. V was pared by 8 bases and J by 2 bases, with 9 bases of the junction left unmatched. The CDR3 has 15 amino acids. The V gene's germline CDR1 is SGHVS and CDR2 FNYEAQ.

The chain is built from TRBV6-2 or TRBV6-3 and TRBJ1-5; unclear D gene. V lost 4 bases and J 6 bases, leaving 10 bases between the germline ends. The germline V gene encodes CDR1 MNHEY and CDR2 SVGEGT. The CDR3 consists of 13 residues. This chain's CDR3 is CASSSRGGQPQHF. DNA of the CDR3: TGTGCCAGCAGTTCCCGCGGCGGTCAGCCCCAGCATTTT.

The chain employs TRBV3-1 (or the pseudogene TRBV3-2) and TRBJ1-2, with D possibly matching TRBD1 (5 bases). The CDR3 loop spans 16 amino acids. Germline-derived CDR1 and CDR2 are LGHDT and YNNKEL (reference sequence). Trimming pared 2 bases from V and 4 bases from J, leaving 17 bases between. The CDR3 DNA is TGTGCCAGCAGCCAACCCTGGGACCAGGGACTCTATGGCTACACCTTC. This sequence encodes CASSQPWDQGLYGYTF.

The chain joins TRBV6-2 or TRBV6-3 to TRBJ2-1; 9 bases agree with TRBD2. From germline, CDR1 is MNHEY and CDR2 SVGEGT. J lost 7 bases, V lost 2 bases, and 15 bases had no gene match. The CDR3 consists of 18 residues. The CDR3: CASSYRDAGGPRYNEQFF. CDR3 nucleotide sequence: TGTGCCAGCAGTTACAGGGATGCGGGGGGGCCGCGGTATAATGAGCAGTTCTTC.

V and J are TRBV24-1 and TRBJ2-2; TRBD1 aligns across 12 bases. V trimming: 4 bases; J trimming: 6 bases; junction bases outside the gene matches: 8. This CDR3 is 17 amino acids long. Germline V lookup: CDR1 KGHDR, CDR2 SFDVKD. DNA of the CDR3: TGTGCCACCAGTGACACGGGACAGGGGGCTCTTGCCGGGGAGCTGTTTTTT. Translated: CATSDTGQGALAGELFF.

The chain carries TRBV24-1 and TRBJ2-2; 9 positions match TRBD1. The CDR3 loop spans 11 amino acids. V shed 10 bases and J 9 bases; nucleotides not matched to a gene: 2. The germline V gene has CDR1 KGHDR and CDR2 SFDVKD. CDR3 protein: CATTGGRELFF. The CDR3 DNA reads TGTGCCACTACAGGGGGCCGGGAGCTGTTTTTT.

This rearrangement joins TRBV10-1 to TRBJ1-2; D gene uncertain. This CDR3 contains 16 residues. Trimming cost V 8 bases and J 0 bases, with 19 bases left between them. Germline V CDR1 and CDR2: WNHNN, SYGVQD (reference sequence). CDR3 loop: CASFCPEKNANYGYTF. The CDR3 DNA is TGCGCCAGCTTTTGTCCGGAGAAAAACGCTAACTATGGCTACACCTTC.

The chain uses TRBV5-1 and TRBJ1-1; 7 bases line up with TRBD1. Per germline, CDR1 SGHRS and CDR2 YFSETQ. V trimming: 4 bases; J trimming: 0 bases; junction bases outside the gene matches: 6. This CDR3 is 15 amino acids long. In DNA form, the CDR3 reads TGCGCCAGCAGCACCGGACAGGTCATGAACACTGAAGCTTTCTTT. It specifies CASSTGQVMNTEAFF.

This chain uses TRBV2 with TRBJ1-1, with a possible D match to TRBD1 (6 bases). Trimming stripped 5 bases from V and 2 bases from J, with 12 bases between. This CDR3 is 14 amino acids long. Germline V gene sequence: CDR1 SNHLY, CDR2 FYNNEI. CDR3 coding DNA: TGTGCCAGCAGTCGACAGGTAGATAACACTGAAGCTTTCTTT. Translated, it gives CASSRQVDNTEAFF.

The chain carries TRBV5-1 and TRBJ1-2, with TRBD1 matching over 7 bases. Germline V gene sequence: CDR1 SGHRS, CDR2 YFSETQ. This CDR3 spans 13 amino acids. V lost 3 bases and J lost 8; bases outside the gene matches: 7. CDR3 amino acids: CASSWTGPTGYTF. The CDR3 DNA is TGCGCCAGCAGCTGGACAGGACCCACCGGCTACACCTTC.

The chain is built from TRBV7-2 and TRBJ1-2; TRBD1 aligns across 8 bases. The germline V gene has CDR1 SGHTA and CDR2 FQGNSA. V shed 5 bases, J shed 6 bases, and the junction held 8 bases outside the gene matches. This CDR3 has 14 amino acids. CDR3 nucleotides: TGTGCCAGCAGCCCTTACCGGACAGGGAATGGCTACACCTTC. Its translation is CASSPYRTGNGYTF.